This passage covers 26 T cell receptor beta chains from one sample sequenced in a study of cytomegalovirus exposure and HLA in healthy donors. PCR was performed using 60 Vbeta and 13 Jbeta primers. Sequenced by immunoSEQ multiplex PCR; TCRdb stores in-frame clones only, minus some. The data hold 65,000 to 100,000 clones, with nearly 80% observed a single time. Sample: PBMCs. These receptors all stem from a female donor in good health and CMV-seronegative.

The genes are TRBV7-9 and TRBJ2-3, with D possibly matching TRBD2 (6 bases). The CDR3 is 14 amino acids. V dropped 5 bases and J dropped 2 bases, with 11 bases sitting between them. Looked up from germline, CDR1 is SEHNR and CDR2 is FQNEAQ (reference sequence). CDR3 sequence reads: CASSLGLTTDTQYF. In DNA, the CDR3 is TGTGCCAGCAGCCTGGGACTTACCACAGATACGCAGTATTTT. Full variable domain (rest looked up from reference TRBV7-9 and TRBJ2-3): DTGVSQNPRHKITKRGQNVTFRCDPISEHNRLYWYRQTLGQGPEFLTYFQNEAQLEKSRLLSDRFSAERPKGSFSTLEIQRTEQGDSAMYLCASSLGLTTDTQYFGPGTRLTVL.

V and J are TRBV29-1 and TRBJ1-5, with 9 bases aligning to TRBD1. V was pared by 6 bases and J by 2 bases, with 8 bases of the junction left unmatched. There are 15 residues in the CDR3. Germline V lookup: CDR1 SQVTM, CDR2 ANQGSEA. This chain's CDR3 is CSVATGGSGNQPQHF. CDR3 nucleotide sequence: TGCAGCGTCGCAACAGGGGGCTCGGGCAATCAGCCCCAGCATTTT.

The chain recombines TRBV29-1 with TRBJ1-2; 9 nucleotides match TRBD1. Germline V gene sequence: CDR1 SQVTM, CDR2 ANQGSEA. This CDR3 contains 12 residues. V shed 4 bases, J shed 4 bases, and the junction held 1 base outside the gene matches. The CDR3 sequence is CSVGGQGYGYTF. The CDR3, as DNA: TGCAGCGTTGGGGGACAGGGCTATGGCTACACCTTC.

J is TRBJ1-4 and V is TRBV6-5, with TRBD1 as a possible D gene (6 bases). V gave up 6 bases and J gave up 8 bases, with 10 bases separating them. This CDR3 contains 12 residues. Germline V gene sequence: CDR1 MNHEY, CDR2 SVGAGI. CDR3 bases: TGTGCCAGCAGCTCTAGGGGGGAAAAACTGTTTTTT. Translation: CASSSRGEKLFF.

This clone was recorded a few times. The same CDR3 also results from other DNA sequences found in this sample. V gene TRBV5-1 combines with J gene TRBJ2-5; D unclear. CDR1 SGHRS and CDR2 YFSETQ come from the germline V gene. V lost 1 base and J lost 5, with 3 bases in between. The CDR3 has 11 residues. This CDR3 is CASSLQETQYF. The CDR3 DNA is TGCGCCAGCAGCTTGCAGGAGACCCAGTACTTC.

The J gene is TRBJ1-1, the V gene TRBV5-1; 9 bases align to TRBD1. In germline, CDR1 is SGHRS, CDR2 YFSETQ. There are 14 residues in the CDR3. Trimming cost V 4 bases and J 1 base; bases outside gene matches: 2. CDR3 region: CASSLTGGNTEAFF. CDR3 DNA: TGCGCCAGCAGCCTGACAGGGGGGAACACTGAAGCTTTCTTT.

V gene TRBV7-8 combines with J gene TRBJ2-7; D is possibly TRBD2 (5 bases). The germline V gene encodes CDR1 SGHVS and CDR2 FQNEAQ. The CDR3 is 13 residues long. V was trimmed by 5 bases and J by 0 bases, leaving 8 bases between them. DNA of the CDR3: TGTGCCAGCAGCCCTAGCTCCTCCTACGAGCAGTACTTC. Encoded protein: CASSPSSSYEQYF.

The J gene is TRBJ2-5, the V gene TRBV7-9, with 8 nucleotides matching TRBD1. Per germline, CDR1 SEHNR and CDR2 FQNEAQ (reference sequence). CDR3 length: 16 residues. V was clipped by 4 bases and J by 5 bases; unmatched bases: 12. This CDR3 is CASSSPQGVKGETQYF. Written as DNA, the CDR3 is TGTGCCAGCAGCTCGCCACAGGGGGTAAAGGGGGAGACCCAGTACTTC.

CDR3 bases: TGTGCCAGCAGCGGACAGGGTTTCGGCGAAAAACTGTTTTTT. Translated: CASSGQGFGEKLFF. The chain couples TRBV9 to TRBJ1-4; TRBD1 aligns across 7 bases. Losses at the gene ends were 3 bases for V and 8 bases for J; bases not matched to a gene: 7. The CDR3 contains 14 residues. Germline V gene lookup returns CDR1 SGDLS and CDR2 YYNGEE.

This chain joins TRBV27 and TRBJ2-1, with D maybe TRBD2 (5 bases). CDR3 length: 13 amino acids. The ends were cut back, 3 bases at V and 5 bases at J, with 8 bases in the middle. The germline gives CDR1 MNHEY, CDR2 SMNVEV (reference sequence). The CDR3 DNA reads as TGTGCCAGCAGTTTTACAGCGGACAATGAGCAGTTCTTC. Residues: CASSFTADNEQFF.

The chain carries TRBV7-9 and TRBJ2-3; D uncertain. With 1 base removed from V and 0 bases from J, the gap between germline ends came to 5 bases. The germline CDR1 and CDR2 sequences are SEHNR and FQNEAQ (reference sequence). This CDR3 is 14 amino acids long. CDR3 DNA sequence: TGTGCCAGCAGCTTAGGTCTAAGCACAGATACGCAGTATTTT. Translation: CASSLGLSTDTQYF. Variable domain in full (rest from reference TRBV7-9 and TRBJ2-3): DTGVSQNPRHKITKRGQNVTFRCDPISEHNRLYWYRQTLGQGPEFLTYFQNEAQLEKSRLLSDRFSAERPKGSFSTLEIQRTEQGDSAMYLCASSLGLSTDTQYFGPGTRLTVL.

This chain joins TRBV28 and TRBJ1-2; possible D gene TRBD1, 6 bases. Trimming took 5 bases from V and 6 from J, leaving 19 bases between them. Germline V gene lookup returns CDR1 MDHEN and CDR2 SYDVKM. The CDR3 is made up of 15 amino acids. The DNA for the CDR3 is TGTGCCAGCAGTGGAACGATAACAGGGATAGATGGCTACACCTTC. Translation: CASSGTITGIDGYTF.

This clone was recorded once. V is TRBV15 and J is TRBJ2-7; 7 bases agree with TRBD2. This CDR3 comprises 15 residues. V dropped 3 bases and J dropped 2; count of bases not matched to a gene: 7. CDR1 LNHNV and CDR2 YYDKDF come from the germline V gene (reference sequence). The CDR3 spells CATSSERENPYEQYF. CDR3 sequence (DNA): TGTGCCACCAGCAGTGAGCGGGAAAACCCCTACGAGCAGTACTTC.

The CDR3 bases are TGCGCCAGCTCAGACATACCGGATCAGCCCCAGCATTTT. Residues: CASSDIPDQPQHF. The V gene is TRBV5-1, the J gene TRBJ1-5; D ambiguous. Per germline, CDR1 SGHRS and CDR2 YFSETQ. This CDR3 contains 13 residues. Trimming took off 7 bases at V and 5 bases at J, with 13 bases between the two ends.

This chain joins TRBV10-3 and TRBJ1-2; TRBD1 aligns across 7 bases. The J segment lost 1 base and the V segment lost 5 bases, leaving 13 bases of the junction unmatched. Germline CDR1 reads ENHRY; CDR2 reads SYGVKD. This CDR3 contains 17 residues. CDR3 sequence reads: CAISQGDSPVINYGYTF. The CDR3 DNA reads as TGTGCCATCAGTCAGGGGGACAGCCCCGTTATTAACTATGGCTACACCTTC.

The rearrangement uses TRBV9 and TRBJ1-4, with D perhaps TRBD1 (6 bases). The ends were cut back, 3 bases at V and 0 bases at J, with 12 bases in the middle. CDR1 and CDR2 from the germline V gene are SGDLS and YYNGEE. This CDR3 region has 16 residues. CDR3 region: CASSAHSGATNEKLFF. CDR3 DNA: TGTGCCAGCAGCGCCCACTCAGGGGCAACTAATGAAAAACTGTTTTTT.

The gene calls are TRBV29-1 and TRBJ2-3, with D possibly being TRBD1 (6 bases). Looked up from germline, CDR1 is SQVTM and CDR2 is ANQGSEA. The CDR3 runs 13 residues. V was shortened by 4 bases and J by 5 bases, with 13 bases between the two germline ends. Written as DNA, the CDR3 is TGCAGCGTTGCACCACAGGGATTAGATACGCAGTATTTT. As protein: CSVAPQGLDTQYF.

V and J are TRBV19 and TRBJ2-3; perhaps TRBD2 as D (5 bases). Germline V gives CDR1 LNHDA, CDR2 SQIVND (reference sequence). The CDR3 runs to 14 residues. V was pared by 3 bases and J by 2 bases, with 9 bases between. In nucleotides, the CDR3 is TGTGCCAGTAGTATTTGGCTAGCCACAGATACGCAGTATTTT. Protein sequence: CASSIWLATDTQYF.

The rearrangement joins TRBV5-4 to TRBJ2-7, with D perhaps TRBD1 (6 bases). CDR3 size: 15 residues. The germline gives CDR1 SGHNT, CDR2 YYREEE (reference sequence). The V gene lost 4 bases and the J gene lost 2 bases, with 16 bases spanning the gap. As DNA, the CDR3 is TGTGCCAGCAGCAACAGGGCAAGGGGAGCCTACGAGCAGTACTTC. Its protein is CASSNRARGAYEQYF.

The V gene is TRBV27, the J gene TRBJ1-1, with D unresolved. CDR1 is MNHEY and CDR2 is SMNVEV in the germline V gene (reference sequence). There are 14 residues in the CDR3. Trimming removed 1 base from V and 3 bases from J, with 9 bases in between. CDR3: CASSLYPVDTEAFF. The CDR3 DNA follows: TGTGCCAGCAGTTTATACCCGGTGGACACTGAAGCTTTCTTT.

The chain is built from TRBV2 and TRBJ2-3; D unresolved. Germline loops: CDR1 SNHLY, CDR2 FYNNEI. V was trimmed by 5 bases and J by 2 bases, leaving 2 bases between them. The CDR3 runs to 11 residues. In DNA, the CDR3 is TGTGCCAGCAGTTACACAGATACGCAGTATTTT. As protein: CASSYTDTQYF.

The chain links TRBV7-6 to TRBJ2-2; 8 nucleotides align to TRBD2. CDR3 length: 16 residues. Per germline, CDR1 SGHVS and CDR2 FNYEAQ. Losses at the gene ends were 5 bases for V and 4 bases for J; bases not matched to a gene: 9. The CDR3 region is CASSPGGTTFTGELFF. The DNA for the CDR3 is TGTGCCAGCAGCCCGGGGGGGACAACCTTCACCGGGGAGCTGTTTTTT.

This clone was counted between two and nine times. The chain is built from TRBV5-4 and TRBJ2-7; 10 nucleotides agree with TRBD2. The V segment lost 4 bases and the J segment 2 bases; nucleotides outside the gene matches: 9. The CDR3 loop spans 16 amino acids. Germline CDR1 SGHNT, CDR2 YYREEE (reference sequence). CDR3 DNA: TGTGCCAGCAGCCCCGATCTAGCGGGGGTGACCTACGAGCAGTACTTC. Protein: CASSPDLAGVTYEQYF. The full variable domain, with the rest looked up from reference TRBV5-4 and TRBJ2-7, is ETGVTQSPTHLIKTRGQQVTLRCSSQSGHNTVSWYQQALGQGPQFIFQYYREEENGRGNFPPRFSGLQFPNYSSELNVNALELDDSALYLCASSPDLAGVTYEQYFGPGTRLTVT.

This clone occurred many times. The CDR3 protein is CASSVWGGEQYF. Written as DNA, the CDR3 is TGTGCCAGCAGCGTCTGGGGGGGGGAGCAGTACTTC. The rearrangement joins TRBV6-5 to TRBJ2-7; 7 bases agree with TRBD2. Germline assignment: CDR1 MNHEY and CDR2 SVGAGI. The CDR3 length is 12 residues. The V gene end was trimmed by 6 bases and the J gene end by 7 bases; junction bases not matched to a gene: 6.

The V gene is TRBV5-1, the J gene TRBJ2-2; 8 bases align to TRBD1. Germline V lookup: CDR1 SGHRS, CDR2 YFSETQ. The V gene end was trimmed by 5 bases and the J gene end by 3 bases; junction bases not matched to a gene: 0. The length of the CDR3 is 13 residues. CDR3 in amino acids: CASRTGDTGELFF. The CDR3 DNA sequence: TGCGCCAGCAGGACAGGGGACACCGGGGAGCTGTTTTTT. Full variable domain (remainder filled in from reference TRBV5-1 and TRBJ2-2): KAGVTQTPRYLIKTRGQQVTLSCSPISGHRSVSWYQQTPGQGLQFLFEYFSETQRNKGNFPGRFSGRQFSNSRSEMNVSTLELGDSALYLCASRTGDTGELFFGEGSRLTVL.

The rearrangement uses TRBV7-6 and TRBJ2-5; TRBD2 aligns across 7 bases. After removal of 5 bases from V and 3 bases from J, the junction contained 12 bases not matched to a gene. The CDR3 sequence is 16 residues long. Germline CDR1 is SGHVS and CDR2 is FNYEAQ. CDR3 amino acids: CASSPYGGSMEETQYF. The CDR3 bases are TGTGCCAGCAGCCCATACGGCGGGAGTATGGAAGAGACCCAGTACTTC.